The subject of this entry is one TCR beta chain. This entry comes from a study of blood T cell repertoires in COVID-19. V lost 7 bases, J lost 5 bases, and 15 bases lay in between. CDR1 and CDR2 from the germline V gene are SGHKS and YYEKEE (reference sequence). The CDR3 runs to 13 residues. Sequenced by immunoSEQ multiplex PCR; TCRdb stores in-frame clones only, minus some. The table has some 100,000 clones, roughly nine tenths seen once. Sequencing was carried out using peripheral blood. The chain recombines TRBV5-5 with TRBJ2-5, with D perhaps matching TRBD1 (6 bases). This TCR was sampled from a human donor with active COVID-19. The donor label of this sample is uncertain. The CDR3 region is CASGGQSGETQYF. The CDR3 nucleotides are TGTGCCAGCGGGGGACAATCTGGTGAGACCCAGTACTTC.